This TCR beta chain comes out of a study of blood T cells in healthy people across ages. General study findings and limits: The long-lived group displayed more naive CD4+ cells, plus higher diversity, than the aged donors did.

For this clonotype: Its antigen remains unknown.

Each donor gave approximately 9.1 milliliters of peripheral blood. Primed by a sample-barcoded 5' primer and a J-beta primer mix, a second PCR proceeded for about 6 to 11 cycles. Every cDNA was tagged by a template-switch adaptor with 12 random nucleotides. Per-sample output comprised a minimum of 2.5 million paired-end reads containing CDR3. Each CDR3 protein is one row after TCRdb ran MiXCR on the 5' RACE reads. The sample holds roughly 1,500,000 distinct CDR3 sequences, around 36% seen once. The sequence was obtained from a woman under 40 in good health. Sample: blood.

The CDR3 coding sequence is TGTGCCAGCAGTGATCCGGCGGGAGGCACAGATACGCAGTATTTT. Residues: CASSDPAGGTDTQYF. The rearrangement joins TRBV2 to TRBJ2-3; 7 nucleotides line up with TRBD2. The germline gives CDR1 SNHLY, CDR2 FYNNEI. V lost 3 bases, J lost 1 base, and 4 bases stayed unmatched. The CDR3 has 15 amino acids.